The 13 T cell receptor beta chains reported below all come from one sample, sequenced in a study of cytomegalovirus exposure and HLA in healthy donors. The PCR contained 60 Vbeta and 13 Jbeta primers. The method was immunoSEQ multiplex PCR; TCRdb's version includes in-frame clones alone and lacks a portion of them. The sample contains roughly 150,000 clones, approximately 71% of which appear only once. The sequenced sample consisted of PBMCs. All receptors derive from a man younger than 35 in good health and CMV-seropositive.

The J gene is TRBJ1-2, the V gene TRBV5-1; D gene ambiguous. Germline-derived CDR1 and CDR2 are SGHRS and YFSETQ. V was pared by 0 bases and J by 8 bases, with 20 bases between. The CDR3 is 16 amino acids. This CDR3 reads CASSLGTRAPLGGYTF. The CDR3 coding sequence is TGCGCCAGCAGCTTGGGAACCAGAGCGCCCCTCGGGGGCTACACCTTC.

V is TRBV4-2 and J is TRBJ2-7; the D gene is possibly TRBD2 (7 bases). The ends were cut back, 1 base at V and 5 bases at J, with 18 bases in the middle. Germline assignment: CDR1 LGHNA and CDR2 YNFKEQ. The CDR3 length is 16 residues. The CDR3 reads CASSQVGARGEHEQYF. In DNA, the CDR3 is TGTGCCAGCAGCCAAGTGGGGGCCCGGGGGGAACACGAGCAGTACTTC.

The V and J genes are TRBV28 and TRBJ2-7; 8 nucleotides agree with TRBD2. The CDR3 has 18 amino acids. With 4 bases clipped from V and 2 bases from J, the junction kept 16 bases outside the gene matches. CDR1 and CDR2 (germline): MDHEN, SYDVKM. The CDR3 coding sequence is TGTGCCAGCAGTTCGGGGCGTTTCGGGAGGGCTCAAGCCTACGAGCAGTACTTC. Amino acid sequence: CASSSGRFGRAQAYEQYF.

The rearrangement joins TRBV5-1 to TRBJ2-1, with D uncertain. This CDR3 has 14 residues. Germline loops: CDR1 SGHRS, CDR2 YFSETQ. V was pared by 5 bases and J by 0 bases, with 9 bases between. In DNA form, the CDR3 reads TGCGCCAGCAGGGAGAAAAGCTCCTACAATGAGCAGTTCTTC. Translating it yields CASREKSSYNEQFF.

The chain couples TRBV5-6 to TRBJ2-2; D may be TRBD1 (6 bases). The ends were cut back, 1 base at V and 5 bases at J, with 12 bases in the middle. This CDR3 contains 15 residues. CDR1 and CDR2 (germline): SGHDT, YYEEEE. DNA of the CDR3: TGTGCCAGCAGCTTGCTAGGGGGTGGTACCGGGGAGCTGTTTTTT. Its translation is CASSLLGGGTGELFF.

The chain links TRBV28 to TRBJ2-7, with D possibly being TRBD2 (6 bases). This CDR3 spans 15 amino acids. V gave up 4 bases and J gave up 2 bases, with 15 bases separating them. Germline CDR1 reads MDHEN; CDR2 reads SYDVKM. The CDR3 DNA reads TGTGCCAGCAGTTCTTTCGGCGGGGTGACCTACGAGCAGTACTTC. Residues: CASSSFGGVTYEQYF.

This chain uses TRBV5-1 with TRBJ1-1, with D perhaps matching TRBD1 (5 bases). V shed 0 bases and J shed 6 bases, with 12 bases lying between them. Germline CDR1 is SGHRS and CDR2 is YFSETQ. The CDR3 has 14 amino acids. The CDR3 loop is CASSLVVGQSEAFF. The CDR3 DNA sequence: TGCGCCAGCAGCTTGGTTGTGGGGCAGTCTGAAGCTTTCTTT.

The chain recombines TRBV30 with TRBJ2-1, with 8 bases aligning to TRBD2. V lost 2 bases to trimming and J lost 3 bases; unmatched junction nucleotides: 3. Germline CDR1 and CDR2: GTSNPN and SVGIG (reference sequence). The CDR3 is 14 residues long. The CDR3 reads CAWSSGRRYNEQFF. CDR3 DNA sequence: TGTGCCTGGAGTAGCGGGAGACGCTACAATGAGCAGTTCTTC.

This clone occurred once. The V gene is TRBV2, the J gene TRBJ2-2, with 7 bases fitting TRBD1. V lost 6 bases, J lost 1 base, and 11 bases stayed unmatched. The CDR3 is made up of 17 amino acids. Per the germline V gene, CDR1 is SNHLY and CDR2 is FYNNEI. The CDR3 coding sequence is TGTGCCAGCAGCGAGGACAGGCGGAATTTGAACACCGGGGAGCTGTTTTTT. Translating gives CASSEDRRNLNTGELFF.

CDR3 region: CAISDGQGNSPLHF. CDR3 sequence (DNA): TGTGCCATCAGTGACGGACAGGGGAATTCACCCCTCCACTTT. The V call is TRBV10-3, the J call TRBJ1-6; 9 bases map to TRBD1. The V segment lost 3 bases and the J segment 7 bases; nucleotides outside the gene matches: 1. In germline, CDR1 is ENHRY, CDR2 SYGVKD. The length of the CDR3 is 14 residues.

V is TRBV6-5 and J is TRBJ1-2, with D unresolved. The CDR3 contains 13 residues. V was shortened by 2 bases and J by 2 bases, with 6 bases between the two germline ends. Germline V gene lookup returns CDR1 MNHEY and CDR2 SVGAGI. CDR3: CASSYENNYGYTF. The CDR3, as DNA: TGTGCCAGCAGTTACGAGAACAACTATGGCTACACCTTC.

The chain recombines TRBV2 with TRBJ2-7; TRBD1 aligns across 9 bases. V trimming: 6 bases; J trimming: 5 bases; junction bases outside the gene matches: 5. The CDR3 has 13 amino acids. Germline CDR1 is SNHLY and CDR2 is FYNNEI. Written as DNA, the CDR3 is TGTGCCAGCAGAGGGGGACAGGGCCACGAGCAGTACTTC. It specifies CASRGGQGHEQYF.

This clone was counted a few times. CDR3 nucleotides: TGTGCCAGCAGTTTAAACTCTTACGTGTATAGTGAAAAACTGTTTTTT. Its translation: CASSLNSYVYSEKLFF. V is TRBV28 and J is TRBJ1-4; D remains ambiguous. V lost 2 bases to trimming and J lost 7 bases, with 17 bases between them. The CDR3 loop spans 16 amino acids. CDR1 and CDR2 from the germline V gene are MDHEN and SYDVKM.